This TCR beta chain appears in the sequencing data of a study of human T cells and chemical hapten exposure (dated by TCRdb to the early 2020s). About the study as a whole: Libraries were pooled for sequencing, and per-sample TCR yields varied mainly because of small differences in library volumes within the pool. The study tracked peripheral blood TCR repertoire changes in vivo during primary and secondary sensitization to the hapten diphenylcyclopropenone (DPC) in alopecia patients. For every blood RNA sample, sequencing covered both the TCR alpha and TCR beta chains. Results and caveats for the whole study, not just this receptor: No change with DPC sensitization was found in the number of TCRs above 1 in 1000 frequency, and no evidence of global repertoire structure alterations was found. After repeated subsampling, the strength of the expansion versus patch-test correlation and the threshold at which it became significant changed.

As encoded in the germline V gene, CDR1 is MGHRA while CDR2 is YSYEKL. The CDR3, cysteine through phenylalanine, is 12 amino acids long. Only CDR3 DNA remains: 36 bases, in frame from the first base. The V and J ends are trimmed by 1 base and 6 bases, leaving 7 bases between them. This specimen's time point label, interpreted: healthy volunteer bleed at 6 weeks. Total RNA was isolated from unfractionated whole blood collected in Tempus Blood RNA tubes. As TCR sequencing controls, about five healthy volunteers were used, with blood taken at day 0, 2 weeks and 6 weeks. The method behind the library was RACE. The sequencing machine was a NextSeq 500. During library preparation, unique molecular identifiers were attached to individual cDNA molecules so that TCRs could be counted quantitatively and reproducibly. The original pipeline was this. The median number of TCRs per sample was roughly 94,000, ranging from roughly 20,000 to 700,000. The Decombinator software suite was used to annotate the V, J and CDR3 of the TCR reads. Every sample was subsampled to the same number of TCRs (28,000) for the PS versus PT1 abundance plots. Expanded TCRs were defined as absent before sensitization and observed at least eight times at the 2-week time point. In TCRdb, the public reads were trimmed at Q25 with fastp and aligned with MiXCR, with productive beta chains retained. A single entry per CDR3 protein holds the most common genes and DNA from its merged rows. The V and J calls and clone size come from TCRdb's table, not from the authors' own analysis. The sample table shows 60,000 to 80,000 distinct CDR3 sequences, and about 6.5% are seen once. Of the sample, around 3.4% is held by the ten largest clones.

The sample holds many counts of this clonotype. Its recognized antigen is unknown. Base qualities are not recorded, but no much larger clone differs from it by a single base. The sequencing input was whole blood. The chain is assembled from TRBV4-1 and TRBJ2-7; TRBD1 is a weak D gene call, 6 bases matching. The receptor was derived from a female donor in good health. Some clones in this sample may be carry-over from other donors' samples. The CDR3 has the sequence CASSQARGEQYF. The DNA reads as follows: TGCGCCAGCAGCCAAGCCAGGGGCGAGCAGTACTTC.